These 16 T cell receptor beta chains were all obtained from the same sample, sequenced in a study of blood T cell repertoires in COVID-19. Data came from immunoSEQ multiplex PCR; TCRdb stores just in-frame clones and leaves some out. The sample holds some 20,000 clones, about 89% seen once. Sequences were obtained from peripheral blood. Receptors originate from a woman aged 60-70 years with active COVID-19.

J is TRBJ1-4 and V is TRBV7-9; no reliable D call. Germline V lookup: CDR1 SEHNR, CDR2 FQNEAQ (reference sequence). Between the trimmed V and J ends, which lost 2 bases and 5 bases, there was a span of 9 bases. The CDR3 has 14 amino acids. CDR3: CASSLPTENEKLFF. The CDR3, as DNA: TGTGCCAGCAGCTTACCTACAGAGAATGAAAAACTGTTTTTT.

The CDR3 spells CASSRDRGSYEQYF. CDR3 sequence (DNA): TGTGCCAGCAGCCGAGACAGGGGCTCCTACGAGCAGTACTTC. J is TRBJ2-7 and V is TRBV11-1, with 8 bases fitting TRBD1. This CDR3 has 14 residues. Germline V gene data show CDR1 as SGHAT and CDR2 as FQDESV (reference sequence). Trimming took 5 bases from V and 0 from J; bases not matched to a gene: 3. Full variable domain (remainder filled in from reference TRBV11-1 and TRBJ2-7): EAEVAQSPRYKITEKSQAVAFWCDPISGHATLYWYRQILGQGPELLVQFQDESVVDDSQLPKDRFSAERLKGVDSTLKIQPAELGDSAMYLCASSRDRGSYEQYFGPGTRLTVT.

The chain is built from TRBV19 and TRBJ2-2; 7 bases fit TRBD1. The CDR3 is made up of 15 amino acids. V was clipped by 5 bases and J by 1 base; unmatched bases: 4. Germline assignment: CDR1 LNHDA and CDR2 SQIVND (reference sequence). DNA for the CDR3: TGTGCCAGTAGTCGACAGGGATTGAACACCGGGGAGCTGTTTTTT. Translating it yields CASSRQGLNTGELFF.

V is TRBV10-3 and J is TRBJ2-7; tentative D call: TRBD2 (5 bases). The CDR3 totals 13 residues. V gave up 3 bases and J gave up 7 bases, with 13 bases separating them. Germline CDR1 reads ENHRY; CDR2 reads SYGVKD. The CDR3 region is CAISDFASWEQYF. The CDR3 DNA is TGTGCCATCAGTGACTTCGCTAGCTGGGAGCAGTACTTC.

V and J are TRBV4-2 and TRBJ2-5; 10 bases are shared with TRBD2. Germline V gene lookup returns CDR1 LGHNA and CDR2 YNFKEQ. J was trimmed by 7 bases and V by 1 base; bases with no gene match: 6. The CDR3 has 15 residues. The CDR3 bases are TGTGCCAGCAGCCAAGGGACTAGCGGTGAAGGGACCCAGTACTTC. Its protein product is CASSQGTSGEGTQYF.

In DNA, the CDR3 is TGTGCCAGTAGTACCCGGGGGGGCCTCGTAGTCACAGATACGCAGTATTTT. Encoded protein: CASSTRGGLVVTDTQYF. The V call is TRBV19, the J call TRBJ2-3, with 8 nucleotides matching TRBD2. J gave up 2 bases and V 4 bases, and 11 bases lay outside the gene matches. Per the germline V gene, CDR1 is LNHDA and CDR2 is SQIVND (reference sequence). This CDR3 contains 17 residues.

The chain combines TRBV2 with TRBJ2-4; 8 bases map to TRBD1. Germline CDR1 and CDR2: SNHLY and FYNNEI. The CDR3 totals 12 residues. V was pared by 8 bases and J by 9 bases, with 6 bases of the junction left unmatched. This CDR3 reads CASSTGEAIQYF. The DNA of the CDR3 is TGTGCCAGCTCGACAGGGGAGGCCATTCAGTACTTC.

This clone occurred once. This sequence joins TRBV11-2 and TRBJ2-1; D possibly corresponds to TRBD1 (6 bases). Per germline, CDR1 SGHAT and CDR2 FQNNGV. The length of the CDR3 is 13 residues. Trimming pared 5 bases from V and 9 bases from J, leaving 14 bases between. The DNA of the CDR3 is TGTGCCAGCAGCCGATACAGGGTGGGTGAGCAGTTCTTC. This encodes CASSRYRVGEQFF.

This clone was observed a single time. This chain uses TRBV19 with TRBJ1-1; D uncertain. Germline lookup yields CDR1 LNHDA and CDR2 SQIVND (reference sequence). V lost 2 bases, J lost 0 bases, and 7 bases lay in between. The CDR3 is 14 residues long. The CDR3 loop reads CASSINFMNTEAFF. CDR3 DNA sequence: TGTGCCAGTAGTATAAACTTCATGAACACTGAAGCTTTCTTT.

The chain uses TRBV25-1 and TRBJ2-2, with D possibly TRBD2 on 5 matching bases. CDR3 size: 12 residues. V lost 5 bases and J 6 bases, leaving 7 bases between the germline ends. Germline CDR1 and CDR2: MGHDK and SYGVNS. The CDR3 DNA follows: TGTGCCAGCAGTAGCGGCGCCGGGGAGCTGTTTTTT. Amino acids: CASSSGAGELFF.

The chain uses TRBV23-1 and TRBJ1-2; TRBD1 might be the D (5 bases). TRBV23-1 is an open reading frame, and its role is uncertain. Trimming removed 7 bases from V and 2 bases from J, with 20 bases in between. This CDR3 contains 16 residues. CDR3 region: CASNQGWGRGNYGYTF. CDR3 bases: TGCGCCAGCAATCAGGGATGGGGTAGGGGAAACTATGGCTACACCTTC.

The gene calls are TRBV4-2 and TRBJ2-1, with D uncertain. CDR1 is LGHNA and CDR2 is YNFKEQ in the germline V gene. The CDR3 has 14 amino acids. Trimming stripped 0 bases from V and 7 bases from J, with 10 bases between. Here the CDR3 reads CASSQDQGVNEQFF. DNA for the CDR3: TGTGCCAGCAGCCAAGATCAAGGAGTTAATGAGCAGTTCTTC.

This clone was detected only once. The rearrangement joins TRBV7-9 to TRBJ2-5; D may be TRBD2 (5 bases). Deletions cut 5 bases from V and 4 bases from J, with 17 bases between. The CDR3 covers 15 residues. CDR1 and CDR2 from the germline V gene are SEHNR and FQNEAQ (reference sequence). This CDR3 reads CASSRPEPGGETQYF. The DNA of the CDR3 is TGTGCCAGCAGCCGCCCTGAGCCTGGAGGAGAGACCCAGTACTTC.

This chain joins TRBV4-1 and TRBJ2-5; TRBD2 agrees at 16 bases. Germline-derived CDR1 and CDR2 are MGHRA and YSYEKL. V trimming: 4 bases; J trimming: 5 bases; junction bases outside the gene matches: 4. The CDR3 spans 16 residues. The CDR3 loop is CASSPGLAGGPETQYF. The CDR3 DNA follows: TGCGCCAGCAGCCCGGGACTAGCGGGGGGGCCGGAGACCCAGTACTTC.

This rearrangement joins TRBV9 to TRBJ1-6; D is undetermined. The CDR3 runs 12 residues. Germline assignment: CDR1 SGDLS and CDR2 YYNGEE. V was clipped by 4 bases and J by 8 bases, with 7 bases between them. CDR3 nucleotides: TGTGCCAGCAGCTCCCGAGATTCACCCCTCCACTTT. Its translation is CASSSRDSPLHF.

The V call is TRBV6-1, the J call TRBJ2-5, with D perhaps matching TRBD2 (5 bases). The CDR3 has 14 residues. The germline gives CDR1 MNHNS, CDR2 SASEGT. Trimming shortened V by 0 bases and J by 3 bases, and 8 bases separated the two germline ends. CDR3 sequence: CASSEARGKETQYF. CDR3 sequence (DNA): TGTGCCAGCAGTGAAGCGAGAGGGAAAGAGACCCAGTACTTC.